The clone carrying this T cell receptor (beta chain) came up once. Its antigen is still unknown. The sample comes from a study of T cells in Graves' hyperthyroidism and ophthalmopathy. Findings and limits, study-wide: Model output signaled ophthalmopathy a median 6.5 months ahead of onset.

V trimming: 5 bases; J trimming: 6 bases; junction bases outside the gene matches: 4. The CDR3 consists of 13 residues. Germline V lookup: CDR1 DFQATT, CDR2 SNEGSKA (reference sequence). Template material for amplifying TCR beta CDR3 regions consisted of RNA transcripts. Carried out on the TCR CDR3, a first-round RT-PCR used the HTBI primer set. TCRdb processed the multiplex PCR reads anew with MiXCR; each CDR3 protein has one entry. Among around 370,000 distinct CDR3 sequences listed, around 20% were seen once. The specimen sequenced was blood. The receptor was derived from a man in his late teens or twenties with Graves' ophthalmopathy. The rearrangement uses TRBV20-1 and TRBJ2-2; 9 positions agree with TRBD1. The CDR3 reads CSARTGGPGELFF. The CDR3 nucleotides are TGCAGTGCTCGTACAGGGGGCCCCGGGGAGCTGTTTTTT.